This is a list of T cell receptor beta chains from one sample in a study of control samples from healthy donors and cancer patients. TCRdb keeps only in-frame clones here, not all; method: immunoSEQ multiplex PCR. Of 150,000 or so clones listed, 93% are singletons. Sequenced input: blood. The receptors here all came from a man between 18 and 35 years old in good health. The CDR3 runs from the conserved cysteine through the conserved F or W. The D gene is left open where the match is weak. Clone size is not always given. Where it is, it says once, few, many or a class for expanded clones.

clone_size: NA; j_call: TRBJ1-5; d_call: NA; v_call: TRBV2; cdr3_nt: TGTGCCAGCAGTCCAGACACCACGGGCGGTCAGCCCCAGCATTTT; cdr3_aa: CASSPDTTGGQPQHF
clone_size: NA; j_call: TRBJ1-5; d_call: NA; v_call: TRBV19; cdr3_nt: TGTGCCAGTATTAAGACAGCTTTCTTGGATCAGCCCCAGCATTTT; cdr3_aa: CASIKTAFLDQPQHF
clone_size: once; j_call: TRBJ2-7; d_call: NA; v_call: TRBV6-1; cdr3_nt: TGTGCCAGCAGTGAAAACCCAGGCCCGAGCTCCTACGAGCAGTACTTC; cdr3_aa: CASSENPGPSSYEQYF
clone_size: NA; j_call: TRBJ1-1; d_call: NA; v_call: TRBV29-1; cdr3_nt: TGCAGCGTTGAGGGGGGGCGTGACACTGAAGCTTTCTTT; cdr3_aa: CSVEGGRDTEAFF
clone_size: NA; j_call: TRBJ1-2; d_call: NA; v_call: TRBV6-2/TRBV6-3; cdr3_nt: TGTGCCAGCACCCCTTCCCGAGGAGGCTACACCTTC; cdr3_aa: CASTPSRGGYTF
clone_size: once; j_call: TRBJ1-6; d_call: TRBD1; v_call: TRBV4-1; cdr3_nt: TGCGCCAGCAGTCTATCCGACAGGGGGCCTTCACCCCTCCACTTT; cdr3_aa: CASSLSDRGPSPLHF
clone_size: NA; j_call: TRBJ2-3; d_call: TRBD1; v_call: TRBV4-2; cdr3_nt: TGTGCCAGCAGCCAACCGGGACAGGGCACAGATACGCAGTATTTT; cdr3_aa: CASSQPGQGTDTQYF
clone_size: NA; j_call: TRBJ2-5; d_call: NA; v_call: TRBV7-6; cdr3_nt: TGTGCCAGCAGGACGACTGGGGAGACCCAGTACTTC; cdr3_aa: CASRTTGETQYF
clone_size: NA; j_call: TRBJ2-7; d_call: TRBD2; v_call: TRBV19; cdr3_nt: TGTGCCAGTAGTAAGCCGGGGGGGGCGTCCTACGAGCAGTACTTC; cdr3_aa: CASSKPGGASYEQYF
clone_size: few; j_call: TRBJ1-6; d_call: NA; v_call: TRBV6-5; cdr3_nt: TGTGCCAGCAGTCGGGACAACGCTAATTCACCCCTCCACTTT; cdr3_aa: CASSRDNANSPLHF
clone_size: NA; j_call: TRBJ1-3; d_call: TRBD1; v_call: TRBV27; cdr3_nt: TGTGCCAGCAGTTTGGGACAGATAGGAAACACCATATATTTT; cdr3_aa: CASSLGQIGNTIYF
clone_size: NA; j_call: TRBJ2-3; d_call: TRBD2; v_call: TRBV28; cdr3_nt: TGTGCCAGCAGTTTGTTCGGTCGGGGGGGCCCGTCAGATACGCAGTATTTT; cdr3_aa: CASSLFGRGGPSDTQYF
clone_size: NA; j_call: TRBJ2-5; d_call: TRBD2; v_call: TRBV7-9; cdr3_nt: TGTGCCAGCAGCTCACAATCGGGCGAGCGGGAGTTTGAGGAGACCCAGTACTTC; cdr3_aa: CASSSQSGEREFEETQYF
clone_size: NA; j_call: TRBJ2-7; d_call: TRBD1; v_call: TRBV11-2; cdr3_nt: TGTGCCAGCAGCCCTACAGGGGGCGCATCAGGCGAGCAGTACTTC; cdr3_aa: CASSPTGGASGEQYF
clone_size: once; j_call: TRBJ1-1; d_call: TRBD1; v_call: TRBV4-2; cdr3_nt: TGTGCCAGCAGCCAAGGTCTCAGGGGGGGAGGTGGGACTGAAGCTTTCTTT; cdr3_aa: CASSQGLRGGGGTEAFF
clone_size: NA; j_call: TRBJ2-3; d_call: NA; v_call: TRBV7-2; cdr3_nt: TGTGCCAGCAGCTTAAGGGAAGATACGCAGTATTTT; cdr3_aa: CASSLREDTQYF
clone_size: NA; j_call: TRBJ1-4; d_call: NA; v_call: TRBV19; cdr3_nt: TGTGCCAGTAGTAGGGACTCCCGTGAAAAACTGTTTTTT; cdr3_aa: CASSRDSREKLFF
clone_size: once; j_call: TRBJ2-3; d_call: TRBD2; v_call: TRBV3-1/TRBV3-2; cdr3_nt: TGTGCCAGCAGCCAACTAGCGGGGGCCACAGATACGCAGTATTTT; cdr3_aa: CASSQLAGATDTQYF
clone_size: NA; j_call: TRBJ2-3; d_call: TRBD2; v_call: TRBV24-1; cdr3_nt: TGTGCCACCAGTGATCCCTGGACTAGCGGGGGTACAGATACGCAGTATTTT; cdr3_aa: CATSDPWTSGGTDTQYF
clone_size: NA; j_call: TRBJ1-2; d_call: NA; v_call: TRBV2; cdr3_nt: TGTGCCACCTTTATGAGCGGCTACACCTTC; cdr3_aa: CATFMSGYTF
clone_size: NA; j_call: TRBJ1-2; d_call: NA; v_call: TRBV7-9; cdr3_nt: TGTGCCAGCAGCTTAGTTCCGTCAGATACTATGGACTACACCTTC; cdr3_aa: CASSLVPSDTMDYTF
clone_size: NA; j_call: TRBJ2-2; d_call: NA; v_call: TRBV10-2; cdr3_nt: TGCGCCAGCAGTGAGTCGAACAGGAACACCGGGGAGCTGTTTTTT; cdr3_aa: CASSESNRNTGELFF
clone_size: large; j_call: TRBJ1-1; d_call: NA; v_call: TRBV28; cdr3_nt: TGTGCCAGCAGTTTGAGTGTTCTAAACACTGAAGCTTTCTTT; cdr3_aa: CASSLSVLNTEAFF
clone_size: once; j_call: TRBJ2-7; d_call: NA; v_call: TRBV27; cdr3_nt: TGTGCCAGCAGTCAACGGAGGGTGGGCTACGAGCAGTACTTC; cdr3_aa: CASSQRRVGYEQYF
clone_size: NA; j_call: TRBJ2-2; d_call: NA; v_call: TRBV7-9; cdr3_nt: TGTGCCAGCAGCTTAGTGCCGTTGCGGGTCGGGGAGCTGTTTTTT; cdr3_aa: CASSLVPLRVGELFF
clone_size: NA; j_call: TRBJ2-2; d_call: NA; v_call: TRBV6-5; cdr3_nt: TGTGCCAGCAGTTACTCGTTGGGGGAATACACCGGGGAGCTGTTTTTT; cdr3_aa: CASSYSLGEYTGELFF
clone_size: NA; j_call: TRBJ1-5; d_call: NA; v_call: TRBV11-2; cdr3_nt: TGTGCCAGCAGCTTACGGACTACTGGTTGGCCCCAGCATTTT; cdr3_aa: CASSLRTTGWPQHF
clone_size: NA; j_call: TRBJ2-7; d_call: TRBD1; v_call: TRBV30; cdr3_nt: TGTGCCTGGAATGCGGACAGGAGCTCCTACGAGCAGTACTTC; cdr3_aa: CAWNADRSSYEQYF
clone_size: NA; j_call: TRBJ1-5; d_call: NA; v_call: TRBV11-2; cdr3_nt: TGTGCCAGCAGCCAAGAGTCCCAGCCCCAGCATTTT; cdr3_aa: CASSQESQPQHF
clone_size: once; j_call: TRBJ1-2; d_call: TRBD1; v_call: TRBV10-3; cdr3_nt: TGTGCCATCAGTGAGTTGAACAGGGGGCGCTTCAATGGCTACACCTTC; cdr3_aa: CAISELNRGRFNGYTF
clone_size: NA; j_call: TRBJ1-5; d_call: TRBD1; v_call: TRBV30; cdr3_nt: TGTGCCTGGAAGCGATCACAGGGGTACAATCAGCCCCAGCATTTT; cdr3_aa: CAWKRSQGYNQPQHF
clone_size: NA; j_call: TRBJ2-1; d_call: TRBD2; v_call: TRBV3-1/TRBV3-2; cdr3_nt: TGTGCCAGCAGCCCCGGGACTAGATCCCACAATGAGCAGTTCTTC; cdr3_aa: CASSPGTRSHNEQFF
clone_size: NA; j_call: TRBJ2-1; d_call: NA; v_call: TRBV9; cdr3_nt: TGTGCCAGCAGCGCGTGGGGGAACGAGCAGTTCTTC; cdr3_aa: CASSAWGNEQFF
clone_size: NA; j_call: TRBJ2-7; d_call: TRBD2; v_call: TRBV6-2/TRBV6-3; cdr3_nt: TGTGCCAGCAGTTACTCGGCGGTAGCGGGAGTACGGTCCTACGAGCAGTACTTC; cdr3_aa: CASSYSAVAGVRSYEQYF
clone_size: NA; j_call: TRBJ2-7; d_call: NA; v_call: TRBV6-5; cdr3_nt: TGTGCCAGCACGGACGTTCTAACCTACGAGCAGTACTTC; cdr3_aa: CASTDVLTYEQYF
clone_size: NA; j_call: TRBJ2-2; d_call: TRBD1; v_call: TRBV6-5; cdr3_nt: TGTGCCACCTACGGGACAGGACGGACCGGGGAGCTGTTTTTT; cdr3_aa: CATYGTGRTGELFF
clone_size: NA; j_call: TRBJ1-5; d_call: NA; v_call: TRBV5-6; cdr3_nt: TGTGCCAGCAGCTTAGGGTTGCGGTACAATCAGCCCCAGCATTTT; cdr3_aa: CASSLGLRYNQPQHF
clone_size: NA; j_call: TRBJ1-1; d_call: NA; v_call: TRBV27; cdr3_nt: TGTGCCAGCAGTTTCAGGGGACCGAACACTGAAGCTTTCTTT; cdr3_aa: CASSFRGPNTEAFF